One and the same sample provided the 18 T cell receptor beta chains below, sequenced in a study of T cell changes during pregnancy in multiple sclerosis. Measured with immunoSEQ multiplex PCR; TCRdb has only the in-frame clones, and not every one. This table holds some 87,000 clones, approximately 94% found once. The material was CD4+ T cells from peripheral blood mononuclear cells, obtained before pregnancy. The receptors shown here come from a female donor with multiple sclerosis, enrolled in a pregnancy study.

This clone was seen more than once but under ten times. The V and J genes are TRBV11-2 and TRBJ2-1, with TRBD2 matching 12 bases. The CDR3 spans 15 residues. Losses at the gene ends were 0 bases for V and 10 bases for J; bases not matched to a gene: 4. The V gene's germline CDR1 is SGHAT and CDR2 FQNNGV. CDR3 nucleotides: TGTGCCAGCAGCTTAGACCTAGCGGGGGGGCAGGAGCAGTTCTTC. Translation gives CASSLDLAGGQEQFF.

V and J are TRBV5-6 and TRBJ1-2, with 7 bases lining up with TRBD1. This CDR3 is 14 amino acids long. V shed 6 bases, J shed 7 bases, and the junction held 12 bases outside the gene matches. CDR1 SGHDT and CDR2 YYEEEE come from the germline V gene. The CDR3: CASTSGQVWFGYTF. The CDR3 DNA reads TGTGCCAGCACCTCCGGACAGGTCTGGTTTGGCTACACCTTC.

This clone was seen only a few times. The rearrangement uses TRBV27 and TRBJ1-6; TRBD1 might be the D (5 bases). CDR3 length: 13 residues. V lost 8 bases to trimming and J lost 6 bases, with 11 bases between them. CDR1 is MNHEY and CDR2 is SMNVEV in the germline V gene (reference sequence). Here the CDR3 reads CASGWDSNSPLHF. DNA of the CDR3: TGTGCCAGCGGGTGGGACTCTAATTCACCCCTCCACTTT.

This rearrangement joins TRBV6-1 to TRBJ1-1; D gene ambiguous. The germline V gene encodes CDR1 MNHNS and CDR2 SASEGT. The CDR3 loop spans 13 amino acids. The V and J ends lost 2 bases and 1 base respectively, with 5 bases between them. CDR3 in amino acids: CASSENTNTEAFF. As DNA, the CDR3 is TGTGCCAGCAGTGAAAACACGAACACTGAAGCTTTCTTT.

This sequence joins TRBV25-1 and TRBJ2-7, with TRBD1 matching 7 bases. Per germline, CDR1 MGHDK and CDR2 SYGVNS. This CDR3 comprises 15 residues. V was pared by 5 bases and J by 3 bases, with 10 bases of the junction left unmatched. The CDR3, as DNA: TGTGCCAGCAGTCCGGGAAACAGGGGTGTCTACGAGCAGTACTTC. This encodes CASSPGNRGVYEQYF.

This rearrangement joins TRBV5-1 to TRBJ2-5, with D possibly TRBD1 on 5 matching bases. Trimming removed 0 bases from V and 5 bases from J, with 14 bases in between. The CDR3 is made up of 15 amino acids. Germline values: CDR1 SGHRS, CDR2 YFSETQ. CDR3 sequence reads: CASSLEGRAYETQYF. CDR3 coding DNA: TGCGCCAGCAGCTTGGAGGGCAGGGCTTATGAGACCCAGTACTTC.

The J gene is TRBJ2-4, the V gene TRBV19; 15 positions match TRBD2. V was pared by 4 bases and J by 2 bases, with 9 bases of the junction left unmatched. CDR3 length: 19 amino acids. Germline-derived CDR1 and CDR2 are LNHDA and SQIVND (reference sequence). This CDR3 reads CASSKTGTSGRLTKNIQYF. The CDR3 DNA reads as TGTGCCAGTAGTAAAACCGGGACTAGCGGGAGGTTAACCAAAAACATTCAGTACTTC. Complete variable domain (other parts from reference TRBV19 and TRBJ2-4): DGGITQSPKYLFRKEGQNVTLSCEQNLNHDAMYWYRQDPGQGLRLIYYSQIVNDFQKGDIAEGYSVSREKKESFPLTVTSAQKNPTAFYLCASSKTGTSGRLTKNIQYFGAGTRLSVL.

The V and J genes are TRBV7-3 and TRBJ2-3, with 7 bases fitting TRBD1. Per the germline V gene, CDR1 is SGHTA and CDR2 is FQGTGA. The CDR3 is made up of 15 amino acids. With V trimmed by 1 base and J by 0 bases, 1 base remained unmatched. The CDR3 DNA sequence: TGTGCCAGCAGCTTAAGGGGACAGAGCACAGATACGCAGTATTTT. Protein sequence: CASSLRGQSTDTQYF.

V gene TRBV28 combines with J gene TRBJ2-3, with TRBD1 identical over 7 bases. This CDR3 comprises 14 residues. Germline assignment: CDR1 MDHEN and CDR2 SYDVKM. V lost 6 bases, J lost 8 bases, and 11 bases stayed unmatched. The CDR3 region is CASSPDRASGTQYF. CDR3 nucleotide sequence: TGTGCCAGCAGCCCCGACAGGGCGAGTGGTACGCAGTATTTT.

The rearrangement uses TRBV6-1 and TRBJ2-1; D is undetermined. The CDR3 sequence is 17 residues long. V gave up 0 bases and J gave up 3 bases, with 15 bases separating them. Looked up from germline, CDR1 is MNHNS and CDR2 is SASEGT. The CDR3 region is CASSEASFFVFYNEQFF. The CDR3 coding sequence is TGTGCCAGCAGTGAAGCGTCTTTTTTCGTGTTCTACAATGAGCAGTTCTTC.

The chain employs TRBV6-1 and TRBJ2-5; D is perhaps TRBD1 (7 bases). V was cut by 6 bases and J by 5 bases, with 19 bases left in between. Germline assignment: CDR1 MNHNS and CDR2 SASEGT. This CDR3 comprises 15 residues. The CDR3 nucleotides read TGTGCCAGCAGGATCGAGCGGTCAGGGGGGGAGACCCAGTACTTC. Encoded protein: CASRIERSGGETQYF.

The chain joins TRBV18 to TRBJ2-7; 8 nucleotides match TRBD2. Trimming removed 4 bases from V and 3 bases from J; junction bases left unmatched: 5. The CDR3 is made up of 14 amino acids. The germline V gene has CDR1 KGHSH and CDR2 LQKENI. Written as DNA, the CDR3 is TGTGCCAGCTCACACGGGAGGGCCAACTACGAGCAGTACTTC. Protein product: CASSHGRANYEQYF.

The chain employs TRBV7-8 and TRBJ1-4, with D uncertain. The CDR3 spans 16 residues. Germline loops: CDR1 SGHVS, CDR2 FQNEAQ. The ends were cut back, 7 bases at V and 8 bases at J, with 23 bases in the middle. This CDR3 is CASNKRRELGLEKLFF. CDR3 DNA: TGTGCCAGCAACAAGCGTCGGGAGCTAGGTCTAGAAAAACTGTTTTTT.

This sequence joins TRBV10-2 and TRBJ2-5, with D perhaps matching TRBD1 (5 bases). This CDR3 is built from 13 residues. V dropped 2 bases and J dropped 1 base, with 5 bases sitting between them. Germline values: CDR1 WSHSY, CDR2 SAAADI. CDR3: CASSEDSQETQYF. CDR3 in DNA: TGCGCCAGCAGTGAGGACAGCCAAGAGACCCAGTACTTC.

V usage is TRBV7-3 and J usage is TRBJ1-1, with D possibly matching TRBD1 (5 bases). This CDR3 has 14 residues. CDR1 and CDR2 (germline): SGHTA, FQGTGA. V was cut by 1 base and J by 5 bases, with 11 bases left in between. The CDR3 reads CASSLRGRETEAFF. DNA of the CDR3: TGTGCCAGCAGCTTAAGGGGCAGGGAAACTGAAGCTTTCTTT.

J is TRBJ1-5 and V is TRBV7-2, with 8 bases that match TRBD1. This CDR3 comprises 13 residues. V gave up 5 bases and J gave up 6 bases; unmatched junction bases: 3. The germline gives CDR1 SGHTA, CDR2 FQGNSA. The DNA for the CDR3 is TGTGCCAGCAGCAAGGACAGGGTTCAGCCCCAGCATTTT. As protein: CASSKDRVQPQHF.

V usage is TRBV2 and J usage is TRBJ2-2; a weak D match, TRBD2 (6 bases). Germline V gene sequence: CDR1 SNHLY, CDR2 FYNNEI. Trimming removed 6 bases from V and 6 bases from J, with 14 bases in between. The CDR3 length is 14 residues. The CDR3 spells CASRMTRKAGELFF. In DNA, the CDR3 is TGTGCCAGCAGGATGACTAGAAAGGCCGGGGAGCTGTTTTTT. Looking up the rest from reference TRBV2 and TRBJ2-2 gives the full variable domain: EPEVTQTPSHQVTQMGQEVILRCVPISNHLYFYWYRQILGQKVEFLVSFYNNEISEKSEIFDDQFSVERPDGSNFTLKIRSTKLEDSAMYFCASRMTRKAGELFFGEGSRLTVL.

This clone was recorded only once. The J gene is TRBJ2-5, the V gene TRBV19; 9 nucleotides align to TRBD1. The CDR3 length is 18 residues. Trimming at V came to 3 bases and at J to 4 bases, leaving 15 bases not matched to a gene. The germline gives CDR1 LNHDA, CDR2 SQIVND (reference sequence). The CDR3 nucleotides read TGTGCCAGTAGTATTGCATTGGGGGAGACAGGGGGGAGAGAGACCCAGTACTTC. Translation gives CASSIALGETGGRETQYF.